This paragraph covers one TCR beta chain sequence. One end of the junction does not line up with germline, which may come from a read error. The sample comes from a study of spatial heterogeneity in lung cancer. The CDR3 totals 12 residues. In germline, CDR1 is MDHEN, CDR2 SYDVKM. As for time point: blood at routine non-recurrence follow-up after resection. Material for sequencing was whole RNA from tumor, nontumor lung or frozen PBMC, left unsorted. TCRdb reprocessed the 5' RACE reads via MiXCR and lists one record per CDR3 protein. The sample consists of about 120,000 distinct CDR3 sequences, 9% to 15% of them appearing once.

The clonotype originates from a male donor with early-stage non-small cell lung cancer. The source material was PBMCs, sampled at follow-up. The V gene is TRBV28, the J gene TRBJ2-1; D ambiguous. The CDR3 sequence: CDSSLTLGEQFF. The CDR3 coding sequence is TGTGACAGCAGTTTAACTCTCGGTGAGCAGTTCTTC.